This T cell receptor (beta chain) was sequenced for a study of cytomegalovirus exposure and HLA in healthy donors. Notes on the study in general: Published work reported that the classifier diagnosed cytomegalovirus status with high specificity and sensitivity. Analyzed later, association rates of TCRs varied across HLA loci, with DRB1 most and HLA-C fewest.

The CDR3 loop spans 15 amino acids. V lost 3 bases to trimming and J lost 8 bases, with 19 bases between them. Per germline, CDR1 MNHEY and CDR2 SVGAGI. Concerning this clone itself: Its antigen is not identified.

The PCR was carried out with 60 Vbeta primers and 13 Jbeta primers. The table came from immunoSEQ multiplex PCR; TCRdb's copy has only in-frame clones and leaves some out. The sample has tens of thousands of clones; roughly two thirds are singletons. This TCR came from a man aged 45 to 65 in good health and CMV-seronegative. Sequences were obtained from PBMCs. This rearrangement joins TRBV6-5 to TRBJ1-2; TRBD1 might be the D (5 bases). CDR3 protein: CASSYGGLGARGYTF. CDR3 nucleotides: TGTGCCAGCAGTTATGGAGGGCTTGGGGCGCGGGGCTACACCTTC.